The clone carrying this T cell receptor (beta chain) was observed once. The source of the sample is a study of blood T cell repertoires in COVID-19. Trimming removed 3 bases from V and 5 bases from J; junction bases left unmatched: 5. CDR1 is SGHAT, CDR2 FQNNGV, per germline. This CDR3 is built from 15 residues. Generated by immunoSEQ multiplex PCR, the TCRdb table keeps only in-frame clones and is missing some. The sample consists of 150,000 or so clones, approximately 80% of them appearing once. The sequenced sample was PBMCs or T cells enriched from blood (not recorded which). The sequence came from a man between 65 and 80 years old who had been exposed to COVID-19. V is TRBV11-2 and J is TRBJ2-3; 10 bases fit TRBD2. The CDR3 nucleotides read TGTGCCAGCAGCTTGGTAGCGGGGGGCGGAGATACGCAGTATTTT. Its protein product is CASSLVAGGGDTQYF.